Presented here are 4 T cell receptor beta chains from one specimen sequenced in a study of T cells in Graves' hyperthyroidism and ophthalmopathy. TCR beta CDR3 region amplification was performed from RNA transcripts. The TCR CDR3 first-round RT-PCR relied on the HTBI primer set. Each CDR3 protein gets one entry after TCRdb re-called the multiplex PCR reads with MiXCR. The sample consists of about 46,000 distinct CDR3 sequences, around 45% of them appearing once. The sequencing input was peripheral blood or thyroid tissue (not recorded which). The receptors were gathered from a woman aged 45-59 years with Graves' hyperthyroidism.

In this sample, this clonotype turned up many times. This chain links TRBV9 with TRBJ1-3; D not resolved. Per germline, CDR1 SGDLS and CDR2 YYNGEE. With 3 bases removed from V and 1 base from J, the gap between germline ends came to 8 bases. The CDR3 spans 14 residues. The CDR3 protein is CASSASGSGNTIYF. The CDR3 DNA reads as TGTGCCAGCAGCGCGTCGGGGTCTGGAAACACCATATATTTT.

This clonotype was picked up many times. CDR3 in amino acids: CASSRLALGEQYF. DNA for the CDR3: TGTGCCAGCAGTCGGCTAGCTCTGGGGGAGCAGTACTTC. The chain joins TRBV2 to TRBJ2-7; perhaps TRBD2 as D (5 bases). CDR3 length: 13 residues. V was trimmed by 5 bases and J by 7 bases, leaving 15 bases between them. The V gene's germline CDR1 is SNHLY and CDR2 FYNNEI.

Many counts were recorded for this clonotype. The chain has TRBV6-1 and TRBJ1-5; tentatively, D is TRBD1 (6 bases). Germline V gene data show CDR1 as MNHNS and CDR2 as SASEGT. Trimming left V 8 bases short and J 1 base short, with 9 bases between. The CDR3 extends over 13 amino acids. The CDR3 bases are TGTGCCAGCCGGGACATAAGCAATCAGCCCCAGCATTTT. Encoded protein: CASRDISNQPQHF.

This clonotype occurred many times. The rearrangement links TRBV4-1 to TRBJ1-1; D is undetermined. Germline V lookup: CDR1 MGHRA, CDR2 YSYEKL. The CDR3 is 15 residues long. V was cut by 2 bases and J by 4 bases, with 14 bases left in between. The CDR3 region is CASSQYHSLGTEAFF. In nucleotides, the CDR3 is TGCGCCAGCAGCCAATACCACAGTCTGGGCACTGAAGCTTTCTTT.